The 20 T cell receptor beta chains below come from one sample, sequenced in a study of T cells in Graves' hyperthyroidism and ophthalmopathy. RNA transcripts yielded amplified TCR beta CDR3 regions. TCR CDR3 regions were first amplified by RT-PCR with HTBI primers. TCRdb passed the multiplex PCR reads through MiXCR, listing each CDR3 protein once. The sample includes about 540,000 distinct CDR3 sequences, roughly 46% of them seen just once. Sequenced sample: peripheral blood or thyroid tissue (not recorded which). These receptors all stem from a woman in her late teens or twenties with Graves' hyperthyroidism.

This clonotype showed up just a few times. This rearrangement joins TRBV2 to TRBJ2-3; possibly TRBD2 for D (5 bases). There are 14 residues in the CDR3. The germline V gene encodes CDR1 SNHLY and CDR2 FYNNEI. V was pared by 4 bases and J by 3 bases, with 11 bases between. The DNA for the CDR3 is TGTGCCAGCAGTGGAGTAGCGAAGACAGATACGCAGTATTTT. Protein sequence: CASSGVAKTDTQYF.

The sample holds a few counts of this clonotype. The chain couples TRBV12-3 or TRBV12-4 to TRBJ2-5; TRBD1 matches at 7 bases. V was clipped by 7 bases and J by 7 bases; unmatched bases: 15. The CDR3 is made up of 15 amino acids. CDR3 DNA: TGTGCCAGCACCCCGACAGGGATCCCTCCGGGGACCCAGTACTTC. Amino acids: CASTPTGIPPGTQYF.

This clonotype has ten or more counts. The chain combines TRBV7-9 with TRBJ1-1; 8 bases align to TRBD1. The germline V gene encodes CDR1 SEHNR and CDR2 FQNEAQ (reference sequence). The trim removed 5 bases at V and 8 bases at J, leaving 10 bases unmatched. The length of the CDR3 is 14 residues. The CDR3 region has the DNA TGTGCCAGCAGCCCCGGGACAGGACCGTCGGAAGCTTTCTTT. This gives the protein CASSPGTGPSEAFF.

The genes are TRBV29-1 and TRBJ1-2; tentatively, D is TRBD1 (6 bases). Trimming shortened V by 4 bases and J by 8 bases, and 17 bases separated the two germline ends. CDR1 SQVTM and CDR2 ANQGSEA come from the germline V gene. CDR3 length: 13 amino acids. The CDR3 DNA sequence: TGCAGCGTTGTCTCGATGGGGGGCGGCGGCTACACCTTC. Encoded protein: CSVVSMGGGGYTF.

This clonotype showed up just a few times. V is TRBV14 and J is TRBJ2-2, with TRBD2 matching 10 bases. V trimming: 2 bases; J trimming: 5 bases; junction bases outside the gene matches: 5. CDR1 SGHDN and CDR2 FVKESK come from the germline V gene. This CDR3 spans 16 amino acids. Written as DNA, the CDR3 is TGTGCCAGCAGCCAACCAGGAGCGGGAGGGACCGGGGAGCTGTTTTTT. Translation gives CASSQPGAGGTGELFF.

With respect to this clonotype: A much larger clone differs by one base, so this may be a read error. The chain joins TRBV7-2 to TRBJ1-3, with D unresolved. The CDR3 length is 15 residues. CDR1 is SGHTA, CDR2 FQGNSA, per germline. CDR3 nucleotide sequence: TGTGCCAGCGGCTTGGAGGTTATCTCTGGAAACACCATATATTTT. This sequence encodes CASGLEVISGNTIYF.

The chain links TRBV2 to TRBJ1-1; D unclear. Germline CDR1 is SNHLY and CDR2 is FYNNEI. The CDR3 spans 12 residues. V was pared by 2 bases and J by 5 bases, with 6 bases between. Here the CDR3 reads CASSERWTEAFF. The CDR3 coding sequence is TGTGCCAGCAGTGAACGGTGGACTGAAGCTTTCTTT.

V is TRBV4-1 and J is TRBJ2-7; 11 nucleotides agree with TRBD1. With V trimmed by 6 bases and J by 4 bases, 8 bases remained unmatched. Germline CDR1 reads MGHRA; CDR2 reads YSYEKL. CDR3 length: 15 residues. CDR3: CASSQPGQGGYEQYF. CDR3 nucleotides: TGCGCCAGCAGTCAACCGGGACAGGGGGGATACGAGCAGTACTTC.

In the case of this clonotype: The junction departs from the called germline gene at one end, perhaps through a read error. The CDR3 here is CSARGYPGDSEELFF. In nucleotides, the CDR3 is TGCAGTGCTAGGGGGTATCCCGGAGATAGTGAAGAACTGTTTTTT. The chain is built from TRBV20-1 and TRBJ1-4; no reliable D call. The CDR3 totals 15 residues. Germline V gene data show CDR1 as DFQATT and CDR2 as SNEGSKA (reference sequence).

The CDR3 region has the DNA TGCAGTGCTAGAGGGGGCCCGACTAGCGGGAGTTCGGAGACCCAGTACTTC. Its protein product is CSARGGPTSGSSETQYF. The V and J genes are TRBV20-1 and TRBJ2-5, with TRBD2 matching 12 bases. J gave up 5 bases and V 1 base, and 11 bases lay outside the gene matches. The CDR3 is 17 residues long. Per the germline V gene, CDR1 is DFQATT and CDR2 is SNEGSKA (reference sequence).

This clonotype was detected many times. The chain employs TRBV29-1 and TRBJ1-4; no definite D call. V was trimmed by 1 base and J by 6 bases, leaving 6 bases between them. The CDR3 spans 12 residues. Germline lookup yields CDR1 SQVTM and CDR2 ANQGSEA. Here the CDR3 reads CSVEAGYEKLFF. Here the CDR3 DNA reads TGCAGCGTTGAAGCCGGTTATGAAAAACTGTTTTTT.

This clonotype was seen more than once but under ten times. J is TRBJ2-1 and V is TRBV24-1; no firm D call. In germline, CDR1 is KGHDR, CDR2 SFDVKD. The CDR3 is 16 residues long. With 1 base removed from V and 4 bases from J, the gap between germline ends came to 13 bases. CDR3 bases: TGTGCCACCAGTGATTTACGGGCCAGAGATTACAATGAGCAGTTCTTC. It codes for CATSDLRARDYNEQFF.

The CDR3 reads CASSPTRLASTEAFF. CDR3 sequence (DNA): TGTGCCAGCAGCCCTACCAGACTAGCGAGCACTGAAGCTTTCTTT. V is TRBV7-9 and J is TRBJ1-1; D is ambiguous. Looked up from germline, CDR1 is SEHNR and CDR2 is FQNEAQ (reference sequence). Between the trimmed V and J ends, which lost 5 bases and 4 bases, there was a span of 17 bases. This CDR3 is 15 amino acids long.

The chain has TRBV29-1 and TRBJ2-7; 11 bases agree with TRBD2. The CDR3 runs to 17 residues. Germline CDR1 reads SQVTM; CDR2 reads ANQGSEA. The junction had 19 bases not matched to a gene; V was cut back by 7 bases and J by 5 bases. The CDR3 sequence is CSAYTPGWLAGGNEQYF. CDR3 nucleotide sequence: TGCAGCGCTTACACCCCGGGGTGGCTAGCGGGAGGTAACGAGCAGTACTTC.

The chain links TRBV13 to TRBJ1-2; D call uncertain. The CDR3 covers 15 residues. V lost 6 bases and J lost 3, with 17 bases in between. Germline CDR1 reads PRHDT; CDR2 reads FYEKMQ (reference sequence). The CDR3 loop is CASRPGSSLDYGYTF. The DNA for the CDR3 is TGTGCCAGCAGACCAGGAAGCAGTTTAGACTATGGCTACACCTTC. Filled out from reference TRBV13 and TRBJ1-2, the complete variable domain reads AAGVIQSPRHLIKEKRETATLKCYPIPRHDTVYWYQQGPGQDPQFLISFYEKMQSDKGSIPDRFSAQQFSDYHSELNMSSLELGDSALYFCASRPGSSLDYGYTFGSGTRLTVV.

In regard to this clonotype: This may arise from a read error, as a much more abundant clone is one base away. The chain employs TRBV5-1 and TRBJ1-5; 7 bases are a match to TRBD1. CDR1 is SGHRS and CDR2 is YFSETQ in the germline V gene. The CDR3 loop spans 14 amino acids. V was pared by 6 bases and J by 5 bases, with 8 bases of the junction left unmatched. The CDR3 DNA follows: TGCGCCAGCAACCCGGACGGGACAGATCAGCCCCAGCATTTT. This translates into CASNPDGTDQPQHF.

This chain links TRBV7-9 with TRBJ1-1; D is unresolved. The CDR3 runs 15 residues. Per germline, CDR1 SEHNR and CDR2 FQNEAQ (reference sequence). Deletions cut 5 bases from V and 4 bases from J, with 17 bases between. CDR3 nucleotide sequence: TGTGCCAGCAGCGCCCCAGGACGGCCTGGCACTGAAGCTTTCTTT. This sequence encodes CASSAPGRPGTEAFF.

This clonotype was recorded at least ten times. The chain is built from TRBV20-1 and TRBJ1-2; tentatively, D is TRBD1 (5 bases). CDR1 is DFQATT and CDR2 is SNEGSKA in the germline V gene (reference sequence). V lost 3 bases and J 3 bases, leaving 20 bases between the germline ends. The CDR3 has 16 residues. The DNA for the CDR3 is TGCAGTGCTAGGCCCAATGCGAGGGGCGAGGACTATGGCTACACCTTC. As protein: CSARPNARGEDYGYTF.

This clonotype was seen repeatedly, ten times or more. This chain uses TRBV24-1 with TRBJ2-2, with 7 bases aligning to TRBD1. The CDR3 has 20 residues. Germline loops: CDR1 KGHDR, CDR2 SFDVKD. V lost 0 bases to trimming and J lost 0 bases; unmatched junction nucleotides: 12. CDR3 region: CATSDLGRGKWNANTGELFF. In nucleotides, the CDR3 is TGTGCCACCAGTGATTTGGGCAGGGGGAAGTGGAACGCGAACACCGGGGAGCTGTTTTTT.

This clonotype showed up many times. The chain employs TRBV4-2 and TRBJ1-3; no clear D gene. There are 15 residues in the CDR3. Germline CDR1 and CDR2: LGHNA and YNFKEQ. Trimming removed 0 bases from V and 1 base from J, with 7 bases in between. This CDR3 is CASSQERVSGNTIYF. The CDR3 region has the DNA TGTGCCAGCAGCCAAGAAAGAGTTTCTGGAAACACCATATATTTT.